Below, 17 T cell receptor beta chains from the same sample are listed, as sequenced in a study of cytomegalovirus exposure and HLA in healthy donors. PCR employed 60 Vbeta and 13 Jbeta primers. Clones were read by immunoSEQ multiplex PCR, and TCRdb kept only the in-frame ones, dropping some. The sample contains 150,000 to 200,000 clones, 80% to 85% of which appear only once. The sequencing input was PBMCs. The source of these receptors is a woman aged 18-29 years in good health and CMV-seropositive.

Details on this clone: A read error may produce the germline difference seen at one junction end. The chain recombines TRBV30 with TRBJ1-2; D is unclear. Looked up from germline, CDR1 is GTSNPN and CDR2 is SVGIG (reference sequence). This CDR3 spans 11 amino acids. CDR3 region: CAWGYTADLGF. In DNA form, the CDR3 reads TGTGCCTGGGGTTACACAGCGGACCTCGGCTTC. Based on the CDR3 plus reference TRBV30 and TRBJ1-2, the full variable domain is SQTIHQWPATLVQPVGSPLSLECTVEGTSNPNLYWYRQAAGRGLQLLFYSVGIGQISSEVPQNLSASRPQDRQFILSSKKLLLSDSGFYLCAWGYTADLGFGSGTRLTVV.

This sequence joins TRBV4-3 and TRBJ2-4, with 8 bases identical to TRBD2. CDR1 is LGHNA, CDR2 YSLEER, per germline. The CDR3 is made up of 16 amino acids. Trimming took 0 bases from V and 8 from J; bases not matched to a gene: 9. The CDR3 loop is CASSQDRSGGSDIQYF. The CDR3, as DNA: TGCGCCAGCAGCCAAGATCGGAGCGGGGGAAGTGACATTCAGTACTTC.

The gene calls are TRBV6-1 and TRBJ2-2; 8 bases are shared with TRBD2. V lost 8 bases to trimming and J lost 4 bases; unmatched junction nucleotides: 6. The CDR3 loop spans 14 amino acids. Per germline, CDR1 MNHNS and CDR2 SASEGT. The CDR3 sequence is CASLGTRFTGELFF. DNA of the CDR3: TGTGCCAGCCTCGGGACTAGGTTCACCGGGGAGCTGTTTTTT.

This chain uses TRBV27 with TRBJ2-7; TRBD2 matches 12 bases. The CDR3 loop spans 16 amino acids. V was clipped by 4 bases and J by 0 bases; unmatched bases: 4. The germline gives CDR1 MNHEY, CDR2 SMNVEV (reference sequence). As DNA, the CDR3 is TGTGCCAGCAGTTCGACTAGCGGGGGCCTCTCCTACGAGCAGTACTTC. As protein: CASSSTSGGLSYEQYF.

J is TRBJ1-4 and V is TRBV15, with D possibly matching TRBD1 (5 bases). This CDR3 has 16 residues. Germline V CDR1 and CDR2: LNHNV, YYDKDF (reference sequence). Between the trimmed V and J ends, which lost 0 bases and 4 bases, there was a span of 12 bases. As DNA, the CDR3 is TGTGCCACCAGCAGAGATGCGGGGCAGAATAATGAAAAACTGTTTTTT. Residues: CATSRDAGQNNEKLFF.

V and J are TRBV4-1 and TRBJ2-1; D is perhaps TRBD2 (6 bases). The CDR3 loop spans 15 amino acids. Germline CDR1 reads MGHRA; CDR2 reads YSYEKL. V lost 0 bases to trimming and J lost 3 bases, with 9 bases between them. The CDR3 is CASSQDSGGYNEQFF. Written as DNA, the CDR3 is TGCGCCAGCAGCCAAGATTCCGGGGGCTACAATGAGCAGTTCTTC.

V gene TRBV6-1 combines with J gene TRBJ1-6; 7 nucleotides align to TRBD1. CDR1 and CDR2 (germline): MNHNS, SASEGT. This CDR3 has 18 amino acids. The trim removed 0 bases at V and 0 bases at J, leaving 5 bases unmatched. The CDR3 loop reads CASSEAQGGGSYNSPLHF. The CDR3 DNA is TGTGCCAGCAGTGAAGCCCAGGGGGGCGGCTCCTATAATTCACCCCTCCACTTT.

The J gene is TRBJ2-2, the V gene TRBV4-1; 9 bases agree with TRBD1. The CDR3 is 15 amino acids. The trim removed 6 bases at V and 4 bases at J, leaving 6 bases unmatched. Germline CDR1 and CDR2: MGHRA and YSYEKL. CDR3 coding DNA: TGCGCCAGCAGACGGACAGGGGCTGGCACCGGGGAGCTGTTTTTT. This translates into CASRRTGAGTGELFF.

V usage is TRBV11-3 and J usage is TRBJ2-7; the match to TRBD1 covers 7 bases. Germline CDR1 is SGHNT and CDR2 is YENEEA. V trimming: 5 bases; J trimming: 4 bases; junction bases outside the gene matches: 5. The length of the CDR3 is 13 residues. CDR3 in amino acids: CASSRDSTYEQYV. CDR3 coding DNA: TGTGCCAGCAGCCGGGACAGCACTTACGAGCAGTACGTC.

Concerning this clone itself: The sample holds other DNA sequences that translate to the same CDR3. V is TRBV7-3 and J is TRBJ2-5; 8 bases are a match to TRBD2. From germline, CDR1 is SGHTA and CDR2 FQGTGA. With V trimmed by 3 bases and J by 4 bases, 4 bases remained unmatched. This CDR3 has 14 residues. CDR3 amino acids: CASSFGGAGETQYF. CDR3 bases: TGTGCCAGCAGCTTCGGGGGGGCGGGAGAGACCCAGTACTTC. Combining the CDR3 with reference TRBV7-3 and TRBJ2-5 gives the whole variable domain GAGVSQTPSNKVTEKGKYVELRCDPISGHTALYWYRQSLGQGPEFLIYFQGTGAADDSGLPNDRFFAVRPEGSVSTLKIQRTERGDSAVYLCASSFGGAGETQYFGPGTRLLVL.

In DNA, the CDR3 is TGTGCCAGTAGTACCTCAAGTGGGCGGGGGGGCCGTCCAGATACGCAGTATTTT. Translating gives CASSTSSGRGGRPDTQYF. This chain connects TRBV19 to TRBJ2-3; 9 bases align to TRBD2. Per the germline V gene, CDR1 is LNHDA and CDR2 is SQIVND (reference sequence). Trimming removed 4 bases from V and 4 bases from J; junction bases left unmatched: 15. CDR3 length: 18 amino acids.

This chain connects TRBV11-1 to TRBJ2-5; the match to TRBD1 covers 7 bases. The CDR3 is 15 amino acids. V trimming: 5 bases; J trimming: 3 bases; junction bases outside the gene matches: 9. CDR1 SGHAT and CDR2 FQDESV come from the germline V gene (reference sequence). The CDR3 spells CASSLRQGSEETQYF. CDR3 in DNA: TGTGCCAGCAGCCTCCGACAGGGATCAGAAGAGACCCAGTACTTC.

The rearrangement joins TRBV5-1 to TRBJ2-7, with TRBD1 as a possible D gene (5 bases). The CDR3 has 15 amino acids. Germline CDR1 and CDR2: SGHRS and YFSETQ. Trimming left V 0 bases short and J 0 bases short, with 10 bases between. The chain's CDR3 is CASSLGLDTSYEQYF. Here the CDR3 DNA reads TGCGCCAGCAGCTTGGGGCTGGACACCTCCTACGAGCAGTACTTC.

Notes on this clone: Compared with germline, one end of the junction differs, possibly owing to a read error. The same CDR3 arises from other DNA sequences in this sample as well. The chain couples TRBV5-1 to TRBJ1-1; 8 bases are a match to TRBD1. Per the germline V gene, CDR1 is SGHRS and CDR2 is YFSETQ. The length of the CDR3 is 14 residues. DNA of the CDR3: TGCGCCAGCAGCGGACGACAGGGGAGCACTGAAGCCTTCTTT. The encoded protein is CASSGRQGSTEAFF.

The chain combines TRBV5-5 with TRBJ2-2; D not certain. Trimming took 0 bases from V and 4 from J, leaving 4 bases between them. CDR1 and CDR2 (germline): SGHKS, YYEKEE (reference sequence). There are 13 residues in the CDR3. CDR3 in DNA: TGTGCCAGCAGCTTGGCCGGCACCGGGGAGCTGTTTTTT. Protein sequence: CASSLAGTGELFF.

The rearrangement links TRBV4-1 to TRBJ2-2; perhaps TRBD1 as D (5 bases). CDR3 length equals 15 residues. Germline V gene data show CDR1 as MGHRA and CDR2 as YSYEKL. V was trimmed by 2 bases and J by 7 bases, leaving 14 bases between them. CDR3 nucleotide sequence: TGCGCCAGCAGCCAAAGGCAGGATAGGGGCGGGGAGCTGTTTTTT. This sequence encodes CASSQRQDRGGELFF.

The chain couples TRBV7-9 to TRBJ1-2; D uncertain. CDR3 length: 14 amino acids. The germline V gene has CDR1 SEHNR and CDR2 FQNEAQ (reference sequence). The ends were cut back, 3 bases at V and 4 bases at J, with 12 bases in the middle. CDR3 in DNA: TGTGCCAGCAGCTTCGAGCGGAGCCCCTATGGCTACACCTTC. Amino acids: CASSFERSPYGYTF. Full variable domain (remainder filled in from reference TRBV7-9 and TRBJ1-2): DTGVSQNPRHKITKRGQNVTFRCDPISEHNRLYWYRQTLGQGPEFLTYFQNEAQLEKSRLLSDRFSAERPKGSFSTLEIQRTEQGDSAMYLCASSFERSPYGYTFGSGTRLTVV.